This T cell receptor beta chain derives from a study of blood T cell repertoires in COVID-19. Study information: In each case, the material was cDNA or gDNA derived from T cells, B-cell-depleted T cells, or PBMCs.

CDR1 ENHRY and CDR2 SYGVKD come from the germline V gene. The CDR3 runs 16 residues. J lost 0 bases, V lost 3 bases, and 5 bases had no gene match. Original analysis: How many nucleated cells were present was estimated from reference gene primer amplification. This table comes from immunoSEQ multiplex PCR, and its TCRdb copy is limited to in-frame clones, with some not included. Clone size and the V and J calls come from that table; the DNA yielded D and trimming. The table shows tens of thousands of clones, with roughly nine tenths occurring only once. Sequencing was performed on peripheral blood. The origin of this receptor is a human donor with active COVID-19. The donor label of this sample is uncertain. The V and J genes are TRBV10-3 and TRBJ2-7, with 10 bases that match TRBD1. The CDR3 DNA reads TGTGCCATCAGTGAATGGGACAGGGGCGGCTCCTACGAGCAGTACTTC. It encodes CAISEWDRGGSYEQYF.